This TCR beta chain emerged from a study of blood T cells in healthy people across ages. Overall study context: Per two T cells, about one barcoded beta molecule was captured through template switching.

CDR3 length equals 14 residues. Each donor had about 10 milliliters of peripheral blood drawn. Alongside a J-beta primer mix, a sample-barcoded 5' primer served in a second PCR lasting 7 to 11 cycles. Samples each returned at least 2.5 million CDR3-containing paired-end reads. One entry per CDR3 protein, called by TCRdb with MiXCR from the 5' RACE reads. The sample holds around 800,000 distinct CDR3 sequences; around a quarter are singletons and the top ten take 3%. This same sample was also taken into another study, of T cells of mothers and their children. That work contributes: Donors were a few healthy Caucasian mothers and their six children.

The V gene is TRBV12-3 or TRBV12-4, the J gene TRBJ2-3, with D perhaps assigned TRBD1 or TRBD2 (5 bases each). The sequence came from a boy aged 5-17 years in good health. The sequenced sample was blood. CDR3 sequence: CADSGGVRADVEYF. The CDR3 DNA reads as TGTGCGGATAGTGGGGGAGTGAGAGCAGATGTGGAGTATTTT.